The entry below describes one T cell receptor (beta chain). This sample was taken from a study of control samples from healthy donors and cancer patients. The protocol was immunoSEQ multiplex PCR, while the TCRdb copy is restricted to in-frame clones and leaves out a portion. The sample has roughly 20,000 clones, 80% to 85% seen once. V was pared by 3 bases and J by 2 bases, with 3 bases of the junction left unmatched. Germline CDR1 is LNHDA and CDR2 is SQIVND (reference sequence). The CDR3 covers 16 residues. The specimen sequenced was PBMCs. The genes are TRBV19 and TRBJ2-5; the match to TRBD2 covers 13 bases. This receptor was taken from an elderly man with head and neck cancer. The CDR3 region has the DNA TGTGCCAGTAGTATGGGACTAGCGGGGCGGCAAGAGACCCAGTACTTC. Translation gives CASSMGLAGRQETQYF.